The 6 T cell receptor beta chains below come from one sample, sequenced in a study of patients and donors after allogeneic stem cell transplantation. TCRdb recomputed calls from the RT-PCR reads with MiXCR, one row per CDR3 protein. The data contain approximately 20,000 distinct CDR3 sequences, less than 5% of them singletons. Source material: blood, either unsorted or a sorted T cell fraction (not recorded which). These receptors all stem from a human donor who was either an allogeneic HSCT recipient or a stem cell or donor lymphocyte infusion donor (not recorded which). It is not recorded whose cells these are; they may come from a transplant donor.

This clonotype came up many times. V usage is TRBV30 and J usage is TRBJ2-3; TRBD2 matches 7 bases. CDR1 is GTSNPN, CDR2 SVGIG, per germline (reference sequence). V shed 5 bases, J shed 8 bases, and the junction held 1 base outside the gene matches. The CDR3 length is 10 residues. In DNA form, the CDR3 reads TGTGCCTGGGGGGGGGGTACGCAGTATTTT. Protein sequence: CAWGGGTQYF.

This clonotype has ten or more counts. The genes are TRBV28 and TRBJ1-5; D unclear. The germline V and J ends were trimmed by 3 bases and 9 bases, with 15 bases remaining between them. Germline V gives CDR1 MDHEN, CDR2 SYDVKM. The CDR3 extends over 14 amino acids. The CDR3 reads CASSFTDLRSPQHF. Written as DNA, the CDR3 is TGTGCCAGCAGTTTTACGGACCTTCGGTCGCCCCAGCATTTT.

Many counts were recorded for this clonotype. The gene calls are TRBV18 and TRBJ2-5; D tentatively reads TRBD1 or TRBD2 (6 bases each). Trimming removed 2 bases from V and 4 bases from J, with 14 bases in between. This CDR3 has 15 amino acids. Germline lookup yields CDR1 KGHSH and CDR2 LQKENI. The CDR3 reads CASSPNRERAETQYF. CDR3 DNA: TGTGCCAGCTCACCAAACAGGGAGCGGGCAGAGACCCAGTACTTC.

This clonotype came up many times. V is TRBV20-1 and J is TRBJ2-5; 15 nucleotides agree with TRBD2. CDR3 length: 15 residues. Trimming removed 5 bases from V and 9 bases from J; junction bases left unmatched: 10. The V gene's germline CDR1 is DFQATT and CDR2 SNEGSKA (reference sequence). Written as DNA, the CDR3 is TGCAGTGCTCCCGGGACTAGCGGGAGGAGGGGGGCCCAGTACTTC. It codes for CSAPGTSGRRGAQYF.

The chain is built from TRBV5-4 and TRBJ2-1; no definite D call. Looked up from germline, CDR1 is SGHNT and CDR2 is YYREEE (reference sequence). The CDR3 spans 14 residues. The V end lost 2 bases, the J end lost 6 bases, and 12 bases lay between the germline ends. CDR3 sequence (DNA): TGTGCCAGCAGCTTAGGAAGGATAGGCAATGAGCAGTTCTTC. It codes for CASSLGRIGNEQFF.

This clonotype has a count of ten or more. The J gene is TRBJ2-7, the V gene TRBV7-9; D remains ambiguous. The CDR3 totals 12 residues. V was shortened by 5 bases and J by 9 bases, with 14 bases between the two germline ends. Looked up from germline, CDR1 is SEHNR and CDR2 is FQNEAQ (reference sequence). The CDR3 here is CASSAGEGLQYF. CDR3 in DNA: TGTGCCAGCAGCGCCGGAGAAGGTTTGCAGTACTTC.